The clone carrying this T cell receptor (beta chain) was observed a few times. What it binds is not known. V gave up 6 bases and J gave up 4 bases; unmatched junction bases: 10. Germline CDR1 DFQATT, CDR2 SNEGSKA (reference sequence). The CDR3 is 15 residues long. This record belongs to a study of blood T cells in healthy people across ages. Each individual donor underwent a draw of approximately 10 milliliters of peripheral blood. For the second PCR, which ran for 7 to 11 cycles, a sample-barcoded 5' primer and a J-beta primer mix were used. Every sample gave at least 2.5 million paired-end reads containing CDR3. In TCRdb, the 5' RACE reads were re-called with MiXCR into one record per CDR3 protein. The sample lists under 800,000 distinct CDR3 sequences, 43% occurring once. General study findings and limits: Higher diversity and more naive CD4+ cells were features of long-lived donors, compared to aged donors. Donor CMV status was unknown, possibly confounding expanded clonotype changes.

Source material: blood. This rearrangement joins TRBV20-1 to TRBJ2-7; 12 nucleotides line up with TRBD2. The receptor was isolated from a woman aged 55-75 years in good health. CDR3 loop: CSATRPSGRGYEQYF. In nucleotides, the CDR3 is TGCAGTGCCACCCGGCCTAGCGGGAGGGGTTACGAGCAGTACTTC.